What follows are 10 T cell receptor beta chains derived from one specimen sequenced in a study of blood T cell repertoires in COVID-19. Repertoires were generated with immunoSEQ multiplex PCR, while TCRdb's copy carries only in-frame clones and drops some. The sample shows under 250,000 clones, 85% to 90% of them seen only once. Material: peripheral blood. These receptors were obtained from a woman in her seventies with active or convalescent COVID-19.

J is TRBJ2-7 and V is TRBV7-9, with a tentative D call TRBD2 (5 bases). The germline CDR1 and CDR2 sequences are SEHNR and FQNEAQ (reference sequence). Deletions cut 4 bases from V and 2 bases from J, with 6 bases between. The CDR3 sequence is 12 residues long. The CDR3 loop is CASSWETYEQYF. In DNA form, the CDR3 reads TGTGCCAGCAGCTGGGAGACCTACGAGCAGTACTTC.

The chain recombines TRBV21-1 with TRBJ2-5; whether TRBD1, the table's D call, matches the DNA was not checked. TRBV21-1 is marked as a pseudogene. This CDR3 contains 14 residues. The CDR3 spells CASSLGTGEETQYF. CDR3 nucleotide sequence: TGTGCCAGCAGCCTTGGGACAGGGGAAGAGACCCAGTACTTC.

The rearrangement links TRBV10-2 to TRBJ1-1, with 8 bases fitting TRBD1. This CDR3 has 15 amino acids. Per germline, CDR1 WSHSY and CDR2 SAAADI. Unmatched junction bases numbered 9, after V lost 4 bases and J lost 5 bases. CDR3 sequence (DNA): TGCGCCAGCAGTGGAGGGACAGGAAGAAAGACTGAAGCTTTCTTT. Its protein is CASSGGTGRKTEAFF.

The V call is TRBV14, the J call TRBJ2-7; 7 nucleotides align to TRBD2. Unmatched junction bases numbered 11, after V lost 0 bases and J lost 6 bases. Germline CDR1 is SGHDN and CDR2 is FVKESK. The CDR3 covers 16 residues. In DNA form, the CDR3 reads TGTGCCAGCAGCCAAGATCTAGGACTAGTGAGTGTCGAGCAGTACTTC. Protein product: CASSQDLGLVSVEQYF.

V is TRBV14 and J is TRBJ2-5, with 9 bases lining up with TRBD2. The CDR3 runs 18 residues. Germline assignment: CDR1 SGHDN and CDR2 FVKESK. Losses at the gene ends were 4 bases for V and 0 bases for J; bases not matched to a gene: 12. CDR3 DNA sequence: TGTGCCAGCAGCCGACTCCCCCTTAGCGGGGGATACCAAGAGACCCAGTACTTC. It codes for CASSRLPLSGGYQETQYF.

The gene calls are TRBV5-1 and TRBJ2-5, with a weak D call TRBD2 (6 bases). V was trimmed by 2 bases and J by 5 bases, leaving 19 bases between them. The CDR3 is 16 amino acids. Germline V lookup: CDR1 SGHRS, CDR2 YFSETQ. In DNA form, the CDR3 reads TGCGCCAGCAGCTTAAGTCCGCAGGGAGGCGGGGAGACCCAGTACTTC. This sequence encodes CASSLSPQGGGETQYF.

This chain uses TRBV19 with TRBJ1-3, with D tentatively TRBD1 (5 bases). V was pared by 5 bases and J by 3 bases, with 11 bases between. Germline-derived CDR1 and CDR2 are LNHDA and SQIVND (reference sequence). The CDR3 consists of 14 residues. CDR3 sequence: CASSPQGNGNTIYF. The DNA for the CDR3 is TGTGCCAGTAGTCCCCAGGGAAATGGAAACACCATATATTTT.

The chain employs TRBV27 and TRBJ2-1; D is unresolved. The V gene's germline CDR1 is MNHEY and CDR2 SMNVEV (reference sequence). The CDR3 spans 17 residues. V lost 2 bases, J lost 0 bases, and 14 bases lay in between. The CDR3 DNA reads TGTGCCAGCAGTTTAACCCATCTTTCGAGCTCCTACAATGAGCAGTTCTTC. Translating gives CASSLTHLSSSYNEQFF.

The genes are TRBV5-1 and TRBJ1-4; 9 bases are shared with TRBD1. This CDR3 spans 16 amino acids. CDR1 is SGHRS and CDR2 is YFSETQ in the germline V gene. V dropped 5 bases and J dropped 5; count of bases not matched to a gene: 10. The CDR3 nucleotides read TGCGCCAGCAGTTACCGGGACAGGGTCGGAAATGAAAAACTGTTTTTT. Protein product: CASSYRDRVGNEKLFF. Full variable domain (rest looked up from reference TRBV5-1 and TRBJ1-4): KAGVTQTPRYLIKTRGQQVTLSCSPISGHRSVSWYQQTPGQGLQFLFEYFSETQRNKGNFPGRFSGRQFSNSRSEMNVSTLELGDSALYLCASSYRDRVGNEKLFFGSGTQLSVL.

The rearrangement links TRBV12-3 or TRBV12-4 to TRBJ1-2; 8 bases are shared with TRBD1. J lost 8 bases, V lost 5 bases, and 7 bases had no gene match. The CDR3 is made up of 13 amino acids. CDR3 amino acids: CASSQQGARGYTF. The CDR3, as DNA: TGTGCCAGCAGTCAGCAGGGGGCGCGGGGCTACACCTTC.